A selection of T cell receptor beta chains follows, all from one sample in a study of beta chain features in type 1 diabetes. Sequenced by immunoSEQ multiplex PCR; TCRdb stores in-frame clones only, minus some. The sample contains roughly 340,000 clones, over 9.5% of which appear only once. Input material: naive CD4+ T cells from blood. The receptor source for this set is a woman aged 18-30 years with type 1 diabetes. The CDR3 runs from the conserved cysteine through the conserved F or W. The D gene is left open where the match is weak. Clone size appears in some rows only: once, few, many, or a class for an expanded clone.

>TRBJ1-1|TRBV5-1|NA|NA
TGCGCCAGCAGCCCGATTGTACACCGGAACACTGAAGCTTTCTTT
CASSPIVHRNTEAFF
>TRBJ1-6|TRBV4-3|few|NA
TGCGCCAGCAGCCAAGTTAGAATTTCACCCCTCCACTTT
CASSQVRISPLHF
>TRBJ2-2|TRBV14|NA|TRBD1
TGTGCCAGCAGTCGACAGGGGACGACCGGGGAGCTGTTTTTT
CASSRQGTTGELFF
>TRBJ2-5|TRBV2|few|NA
TGTGCCAGCTGCAGGGGCGTAAGAGAGACCCAGTACTTC
CASCRGVRETQYF
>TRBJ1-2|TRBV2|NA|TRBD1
TGTGCCAGCAGTGGAAACAGGGGGCTCAGGGGCTACACCTTC
CASSGNRGLRGYTF
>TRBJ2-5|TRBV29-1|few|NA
TGCAGCGTGCAACTAGGCGAGACCCAGTACTTC
CSVQLGETQYF
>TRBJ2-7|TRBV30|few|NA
TGTGCCTGGAGTGTGAACACCCTCTACGAGCAGTACTTC
CAWSVNTLYEQYF
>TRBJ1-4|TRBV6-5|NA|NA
TGTGCCAGCATGCCCCTTGGCATCACTAATGAAAAACTGTTTTTT
CASMPLGITNEKLFF
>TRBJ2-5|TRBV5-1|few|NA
TGCGCCAGCAGCTTGTCGACAGGAGCAGAGACCCAGTACTTC
CASSLSTGAETQYF
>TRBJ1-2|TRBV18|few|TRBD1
TGTGCCAGCTCACAGGACAGGGACTATGGCTACACCTTC
CASSQDRDYGYTF
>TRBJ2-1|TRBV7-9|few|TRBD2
TGTGCCAGCAGATCTAGCGGGAGTCAAACCTACAATGAGCAGTTCTTC
CASRSSGSQTYNEQFF
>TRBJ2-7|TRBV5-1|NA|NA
TGCGCCAGCAGCTCGCTTGTGGGGCGGTACTCCTACGAGCAGTACTTC
CASSSLVGRYSYEQYF
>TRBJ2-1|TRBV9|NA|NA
TGTGCCAGCAGCGTTCCCGCGGGGCAGGTCCAGTTCTTC
CASSVPAGQVQFF
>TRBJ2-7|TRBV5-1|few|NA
TGCGCCAGCAGCTTGGACACAGGGTTGGGGGAGCAGTACTTC
CASSLDTGLGEQYF
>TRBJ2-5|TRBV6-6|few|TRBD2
TGTGCCAGCAGTTACTCTACTCTAGCGGGAGAGACCCAGTACTTC
CASSYSTLAGETQYF
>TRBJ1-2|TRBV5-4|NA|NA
TGTGCCAGCAGCTTGGTGGGGGCCTATGGCTACACCTTC
CASSLVGAYGYTF
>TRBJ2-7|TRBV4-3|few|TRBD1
TGCGCCAGCGGCCGGGACAGGGGGTACGAGCAGTACTTC
CASGRDRGYEQYF
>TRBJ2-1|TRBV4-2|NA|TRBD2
TGTGCCAGCAGCCAAGGACTAGCAAATTACAATGAGCAGTTCTTC
CASSQGLANYNEQFF
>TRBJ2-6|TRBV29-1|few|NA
TGCAGCGTAGTGGGGGGCTCTGGGGCCAACGTCCTGACTTTC
CSVVGGSGANVLTF
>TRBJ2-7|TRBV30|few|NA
TGTGCCTGGAGTGTTGGGCGACCCGAGCAGTACTTC
CAWSVGRPEQYF
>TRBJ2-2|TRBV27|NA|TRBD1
TGTGCCAGCAGTTACCGGGACAGCTACACCGGGGAGCTGTTTTTT
CASSYRDSYTGELFF
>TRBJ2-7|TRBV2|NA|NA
TGTGGCCAGCATGTACCGCGCGCTAGCTCCTACGAGCAGTACTTC
CGQHVPRASSYEQYF
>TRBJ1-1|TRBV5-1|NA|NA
TGCGCCAGCAGCCCTGGCCAAGGAGGGAACACTGAAGCTTTCTTT
CASSPGQGGNTEAFF
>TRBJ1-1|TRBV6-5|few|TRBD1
TGTGCCAGCAGTACGGGACAGGCAGCCGACACTGAAGCTTTCTTT
CASSTGQAADTEAFF
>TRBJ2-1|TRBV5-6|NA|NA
TGTGCCAGCAGCCTGGGGGGGCTGCCAAGTGAGCAGTTCTTC
CASSLGGLPSEQFF
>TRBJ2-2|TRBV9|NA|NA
TGTGCCAGCAGCAACTCGGGAGCGGTGGTCCCCGGGGAGCTGTTTTTT
CASSNSGAVVPGELFF
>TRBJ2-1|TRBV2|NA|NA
TGTGCCAGCAGAGGGGACTTTGCAGATGAGCAGTTCTTC
CASRGDFADEQFF
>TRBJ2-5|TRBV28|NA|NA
TGTGCCAGCAAGCCGGAGCTGTACCAAGAGACCCAGTACTTC
CASKPELYQETQYF
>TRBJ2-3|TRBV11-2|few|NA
TGTGCCAGCAGCTTAGACCACAGGGCAAGCATGGATTTT
CASSLDHRASMDF
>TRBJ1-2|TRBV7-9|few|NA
TGTGCCAGCAGCTTAGCGGTACAGGATGGCAACTATGGCTACACCTTC
CASSLAVQDGNYGYTF
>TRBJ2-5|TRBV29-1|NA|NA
TGCAGCGCCCCCGCGCTAGGGGGCCAAGAGACCCAGTACTTC
CSAPALGGQETQYF
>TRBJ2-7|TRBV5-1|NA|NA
TGCGCCAGCAGCGTAATGGGGCTCTCCGACTACGAGCAGTACTTC
CASSVMGLSDYEQYF
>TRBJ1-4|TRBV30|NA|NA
TGTGCCTGGTCACGGGGGGCTAATGAAAAACTGTTTTTT
CAWSRGANEKLFF
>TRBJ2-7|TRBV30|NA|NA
TGTGCCTGGAGTAAGGTCGGAATGCGGCCCTACGAGCAGTACTTC
CAWSKVGMRPYEQYF
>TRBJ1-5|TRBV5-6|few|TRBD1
TGTGCCAGCAGTGAAGGGACAGGCTCAACTCAGCCCCAGCATTTT
CASSEGTGSTQPQHF
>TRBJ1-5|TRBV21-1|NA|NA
TGTGCCAGCAGCACCTGTCGAGTCAAAAAGAGCAATCAGCCCCAGCATTTT
CASSTCRVKKSNQPQHF
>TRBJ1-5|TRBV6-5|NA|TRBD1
TGTGCCAGCGGGTCGGACAGGACCAATCAGCCCCAGCATTTT
CASGSDRTNQPQHF
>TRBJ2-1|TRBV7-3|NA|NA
TGTGCCAGCAGCTTACTTCCGAACGAGTACAATGAGCAGTTCTTC
CASSLLPNEYNEQFF
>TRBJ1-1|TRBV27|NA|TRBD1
TGTGCCAGCAGACGGACAGGGACAAATGAAGCTTTCTTT
CASRRTGTNEAFF
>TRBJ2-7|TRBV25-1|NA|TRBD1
TGTGCCAGCAGTTCTGGACAGGGCCTAGCCCACGAGCAGTACTTC
CASSSGQGLAHEQYF
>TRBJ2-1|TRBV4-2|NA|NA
TGTGCCAGCAGCCAAGCTCAGTCCAGGGCCAATGAGCAGTTCTTC
CASSQAQSRANEQFF
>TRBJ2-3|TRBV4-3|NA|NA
TGCGCCAGCAGCCAGGGCCGGTCTTCCAAAAGGCCAGATACGCAGTATTTT
CASSQGRSSKRPDTQYF
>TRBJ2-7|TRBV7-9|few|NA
TGTGCCAGCAGCTTAAGTCAGGCCCGACGGGAGCAGTACTTC
CASSLSQARREQYF
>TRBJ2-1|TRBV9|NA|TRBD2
TGTGCCAGCAGCGTAGGGTCTAGCGGCTACAATGAGCAGTTCTTC
CASSVGSSGYNEQFF
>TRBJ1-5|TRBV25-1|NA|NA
TGTGCCAGCTCGGGTGTCGGAAATCAGCCCCAGCATTTT
CASSGVGNQPQHF
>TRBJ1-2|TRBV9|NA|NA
TGTGCCAGCACCTTAACAGGGAGGGACTATGGCTACACCTTC
CASTLTGRDYGYTF
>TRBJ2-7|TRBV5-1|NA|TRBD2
TGCGCCAGCAGCTTGGATATAGCGGGAGGTCTCGAGCAGTACTTC
CASSLDIAGGLEQYF
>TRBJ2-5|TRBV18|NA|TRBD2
TGTGCCAGCTCACCACGGGCAGCGGGAGTCTTGGAGACCCAGTACTTC
CASSPRAAGVLETQYF
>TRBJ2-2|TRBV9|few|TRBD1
TGTGCCAGCAGCGTAGGACAGGGCTCGAACACCGGGGAGCTGTTTTTT
CASSVGQGSNTGELFF
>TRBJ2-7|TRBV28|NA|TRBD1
TGTGCCAGCAGCTCTGCCGACAGGGTCTCCCACGAGCAGTACTTC
CASSSADRVSHEQYF
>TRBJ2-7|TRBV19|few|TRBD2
TGTGCCAGTAGTCCCGGGACTAGTTACGAGCAGTACTTC
CASSPGTSYEQYF
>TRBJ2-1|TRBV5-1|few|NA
TGCGCCAGCAGCTGGATTGACAGGCGGAATGAGCAGTTCTTC
CASSWIDRRNEQFF
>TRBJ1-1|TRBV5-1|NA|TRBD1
TGCGCCAGCAACCGACGACCGACAGGGGGTAACCCTGAAGCTTTCTTT
CASNRRPTGGNPEAFF
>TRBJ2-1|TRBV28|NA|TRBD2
TGTGCCAGCACCCGACTGGGGGGAGGGCCCTCCTACAATGAGCAGTTCTTC
CASTRLGGGPSYNEQFF